The 26 T cell receptor beta chains reported below all come from one sample, sequenced in a study of cytomegalovirus exposure and HLA in healthy donors. Primers for the PCR totalled 60 Vbeta and 13 Jbeta. The data were produced by immunoSEQ multiplex PCR, yet TCRdb's version contains in-frame clones alone and is incomplete. The table shows 100,000 to 150,000 clones, with approximately 87% occurring only once. Sequencing was carried out using PBMCs. The origin of the receptors is a man aged 18 to 30 in good health and CMV-seropositive.

This clone was counted a single time. The chain carries TRBV10-3 and TRBJ1-5, with TRBD1 matching over 9 bases. The CDR3 is 15 residues long. Per germline, CDR1 ENHRY and CDR2 SYGVKD. Losses at the gene ends were 3 bases for V and 5 bases for J; bases not matched to a gene: 5. CDR3 region: CAISDSDRGYQPQHF. CDR3 bases: TGTGCCATCAGTGATTCGGACAGGGGCTATCAGCCCCAGCATTTT.

Notes on this clone: The junction and the germline gene differ at one end; a read error may be behind it. The CDR3 DNA reads as TGTTCCAGCAGCTTCCAGGGTCAGCCCCAGCATTTT. Translated: CSSSFQGQPQHF. J is TRBJ1-5 and V is TRBV7-9; D possibly corresponds to TRBD1 (5 bases). Germline loops: CDR1 SEHNR, CDR2 FQNEAQ (reference sequence). There are 12 residues in the CDR3.

The CDR3 protein is CATRGGVYEQYF. The CDR3 nucleotides read TGTGCCACCCGAGGGGGGGTCTACGAGCAGTACTTC. The gene calls are TRBV10-3 and TRBJ2-7, with a tentative D call TRBD2 (7 bases). V was cut by 10 bases and J by 3 bases, with 13 bases left in between. CDR1 ENHRY and CDR2 SYGVKD come from the germline V gene. This CDR3 has 12 amino acids.

This clone has only a few counts. The chain couples TRBV29-1 to TRBJ1-1; TRBD1 aligns across 7 bases. CDR1 is SQVTM and CDR2 is ANQGSEA in the germline V gene. After removal of 7 bases from V and 3 bases from J, the junction contained 11 bases not matched to a gene. CDR3 size: 14 residues. Here the CDR3 DNA reads TGCAGCGCACTCCACTTTACAGGGGACACTGAAGCTTTCTTT. It yields the protein CSALHFTGDTEAFF.

This sequence joins TRBV5-1 and TRBJ1-2, with TRBD1 matching over 8 bases. Germline values: CDR1 SGHRS, CDR2 YFSETQ. Trimming cost V 4 bases and J 3 bases; bases outside gene matches: 11. This CDR3 comprises 16 residues. The CDR3 nucleotides are TGCGCCAGCAGCGGTGTTCGACAGGGGACGGACTATGGCTACACCTTC. It yields the protein CASSGVRQGTDYGYTF.

The rearrangement links TRBV25-1 to TRBJ1-3; D is perhaps TRBD1 (5 bases). The germline V gene encodes CDR1 MGHDK and CDR2 SYGVNS. Trimming pared 0 bases from V and 2 bases from J, leaving 14 bases between. The CDR3 totals 17 residues. The CDR3 region is CASSEYFPGGAGNTIYF. CDR3 in DNA: TGTGCCAGCAGTGAATACTTTCCCGGGGGAGCTGGAAACACCATATATTTT.

The chain is built from TRBV2 and TRBJ1-5; 7 bases are shared with TRBD1. This CDR3 contains 15 residues. V shed 2 bases and J 5 bases; nucleotides not matched to a gene: 6. Germline V gives CDR1 SNHLY, CDR2 FYNNEI. The CDR3 here is CASSEYRGSHQPQHF. The CDR3 DNA reads as TGTGCCAGCAGTGAATACAGGGGATCTCATCAGCCCCAGCATTTT. The full variable domain, completed using reference TRBV2 and TRBJ1-5, is EPEVTQTPSHQVTQMGQEVILRCVPISNHLYFYWYRQILGQKVEFLVSFYNNEISEKSEIFDDQFSVERPDGSNFTLKIRSTKLEDSAMYFCASSEYRGSHQPQHFGDGTRLSIL.

This rearrangement joins TRBV5-6 to TRBJ1-2; 7 bases fit TRBD1. V trimming: 4 bases; J trimming: 8 bases; junction bases outside the gene matches: 14. This CDR3 has 15 amino acids. Germline V lookup: CDR1 SGHDT, CDR2 YYEEEE. The CDR3 region has the DNA TGTGCCAGCAGCCCGGGGACAGTTGATGCGATGGGCTACACCTTC. This encodes CASSPGTVDAMGYTF.

V and J are TRBV6-5 and TRBJ1-1; D not resolved. The CDR3 has 14 residues. Germline CDR1 is MNHEY and CDR2 is SVGAGI. V dropped 4 bases and J dropped 1 base, with 10 bases sitting between them. The CDR3 reads CASSFQDGNTEAFF. The CDR3 bases are TGTGCCAGCAGTTTTCAGGATGGGAACACTGAAGCTTTCTTT.

The genes are TRBV29-1 and TRBJ2-5; 8 bases fit TRBD2. Unmatched junction bases numbered 9, after V lost 1 base and J lost 2 bases. The CDR3 totals 16 residues. Germline V gives CDR1 SQVTM, CDR2 ANQGSEA. CDR3 sequence: CSVEGGSGVHQETQYF. CDR3 DNA sequence: TGCAGCGTTGAAGGGGGTAGCGGGGTCCATCAAGAGACCCAGTACTTC.

This chain links TRBV9 with TRBJ1-1, with D tentatively TRBD1 (5 bases). Deletions cut 5 bases from V and 2 bases from J, with 25 bases between. The V gene's germline CDR1 is SGDLS and CDR2 YYNGEE. CDR3 length: 18 residues. The CDR3 region has the DNA TGTGCCAGCAGACCCTTAGGACCCCACGCGGGGGTAAACACTGAAGCTTTCTTT. Protein sequence: CASRPLGPHAGVNTEAFF.

This clone was recorded once. This chain joins TRBV4-1 and TRBJ2-5, with 13 positions matching TRBD2. The DNA end favors TRBJ2-7, so the J call may be wrong. Germline V lookup: CDR1 MGHRA, CDR2 YSYEKL. This CDR3 is 15 amino acids long. This CDR3 reads CASSFGTSGVYEQYF. CDR3 coding DNA: TGCGCCAGCAGCTTCGGGACTAGCGGGGTTTACGAGCAGTACTTC.

V gene TRBV28 combines with J gene TRBJ1-5; D ambiguous. Germline CDR1 and CDR2: MDHEN and SYDVKM. This CDR3 has 15 amino acids. Trimming removed 5 bases from V and 7 bases from J, with 18 bases in between. CDR3 sequence (DNA): TGTGCCAGCAGTCCCCCCGGGTCTCTAGGCCAGCCCCAGCATTTT. This translates into CASSPPGSLGQPQHF.

The rearrangement links TRBV6-1 to TRBJ2-5; 8 positions match TRBD2. This CDR3 has 16 residues. The V gene's germline CDR1 is MNHNS and CDR2 SASEGT. J gave up 1 base and V 4 bases, and 8 bases lay outside the gene matches. The chain's CDR3 is CASSAQRGRTQETQYF. The DNA of the CDR3 is TGTGCCAGCAGTGCCCAGCGGGGGAGAACCCAAGAGACCCAGTACTTC.

This clone appeared a single time. J is TRBJ1-4 and V is TRBV25-1; 7 bases match TRBD1. After removal of 7 bases from V and 5 bases from J, the junction contained 4 bases not matched to a gene. This CDR3 spans 13 amino acids. CDR1 is MGHDK and CDR2 is SYGVNS in the germline V gene. As DNA, the CDR3 is TGTGCCAGCACCGGGACAGTAAATGAAAAACTGTTTTTT. It is translated as CASTGTVNEKLFF.

V gene TRBV5-1 combines with J gene TRBJ2-5, with D hard to call. Trimming removed 2 bases from V and 4 bases from J, with 3 bases in between. Germline loops: CDR1 SGHRS, CDR2 YFSETQ. This CDR3 contains 11 residues. The CDR3 DNA sequence: TGCGCCAGCAGCTTCGGAGAGACCCAGTACTTC. Amino acid sequence: CASSFGETQYF.

This clone has a handful of counts. CDR3 residues: CASSSPGGLLYEQYF. The CDR3 DNA is TGTGCCAGCAGCTCCCCGGGGGGTCTCCTCTACGAGCAGTACTTC. The chain is built from TRBV11-2 and TRBJ2-7; 7 nucleotides line up with TRBD2. CDR1 is SGHAT and CDR2 is FQNNGV in the germline V gene. Trimming took 4 bases from V and 3 from J; bases not matched to a gene: 9. The CDR3 is 15 residues long.

This clone occurred once. This rearrangement joins TRBV29-1 to TRBJ1-2; D possibly corresponds to TRBD1 (5 bases). The germline V gene encodes CDR1 SQVTM and CDR2 ANQGSEA. This CDR3 has 13 amino acids. Trimming removed 4 bases from V and 8 bases from J, with 17 bases in between. The DNA for the CDR3 is TGCAGCGTTGTCGTAGGGGACTTCAGGGGCTACACCTTC. Translation gives CSVVVGDFRGYTF. The variable domain in full, completed from reference TRBV29-1 and TRBJ1-2, reads SAVISQKPSRDICQRGTSLTIQCQVDSQVTMMFWYRQQPGQSLTLIATANQGSEATYESGFVIDKFPISRPNLTFSTLTVSNMSPEDSSIYLCSVVVGDFRGYTFGSGTRLTVV.

The CDR3 spells CASSPGPGTYEQYF. The CDR3 DNA reads TGTGCCAGCAGTCCCGGACCGGGGACCTACGAGCAGTACTTC. This chain links TRBV27 with TRBJ2-7, with a tentative D call TRBD2 (5 bases). This CDR3 spans 14 amino acids. V lost 5 bases, J lost 2 bases, and 13 bases lay in between. CDR1 and CDR2 from the germline V gene are MNHEY and SMNVEV (reference sequence).

CDR3 sequence (DNA): TGTGCCAGCAGCCCCCCGACGGGTCAGCCCCAGCATTTT. This translates into CASSPPTGQPQHF. The chain joins TRBV7-9 to TRBJ1-5; D call uncertain. Germline assignment: CDR1 SEHNR and CDR2 FQNEAQ (reference sequence). The CDR3 contains 13 residues. Trimming shortened V by 5 bases and J by 6 bases, and 11 bases separated the two germline ends.

This clone has a handful of counts. The chain carries TRBV5-4 and TRBJ2-1; possibly TRBD1 for D (5 bases). The CDR3 totals 12 residues. Germline CDR1 is SGHNT and CDR2 is YYREEE (reference sequence). Trimming shortened V by 2 bases and J by 6 bases, and 6 bases separated the two germline ends. The CDR3 coding sequence is TGTGCCAGCAGCTTTGGGGCCAATGAGCAGTTCTTC. It translates to CASSFGANEQFF.

CDR3 sequence: CAWTGYNEQFF. The CDR3 nucleotides are TGTGCCTGGACGGGCTACAATGAGCAGTTCTTC. The V and J genes are TRBV30 and TRBJ2-1; D unclear. Per the germline V gene, CDR1 is GTSNPN and CDR2 is SVGIG (reference sequence). The ends were cut back, 4 bases at V and 3 bases at J, with 4 bases in the middle. This CDR3 spans 11 amino acids.

The gene calls are TRBV28 and TRBJ1-3; tentative D call: TRBD1 (5 bases). This CDR3 spans 16 amino acids. Germline V CDR1 and CDR2: MDHEN, SYDVKM. V dropped 2 bases and J dropped 0 bases, with 11 bases sitting between them. CDR3 DNA: TGTGCCAGCAGTTTAGTGGGGGGGAGCTCTGGAAACACCATATATTTT. Residues: CASSLVGGSSGNTIYF.

The chain uses TRBV5-1 and TRBJ2-7; TRBD1 agrees at 10 bases. Germline V gene lookup returns CDR1 SGHRS and CDR2 YFSETQ. The CDR3 extends over 15 amino acids. Unmatched junction bases numbered 8, after V lost 4 bases and J lost 4 bases. Written as DNA, the CDR3 is TGCGCCAGCAGCCCGACGGGACAGGGGCTGTACGAGCAGTACTTC. This gives the protein CASSPTGQGLYEQYF.

Concerning this clone itself: Other nucleotide sequences from this sample produce the same CDR3. This rearrangement joins TRBV25-1 to TRBJ1-4, with TRBD1 matching 8 bases. V lost 0 bases, J lost 8 bases, and 5 bases stayed unmatched. The CDR3 contains 15 residues. CDR1 is MGHDK and CDR2 is SYGVNS in the germline V gene. As DNA, the CDR3 is TGTGCCAGCAGTGAATACCGGACAGGGAGCGAAAAACTGTTTTTT. This gives the protein CASSEYRTGSEKLFF.

This chain connects TRBV10-1 to TRBJ2-1, with 8 bases identical to TRBD1. CDR3 length equals 16 residues. V lost 3 bases and J lost 2; bases outside the gene matches: 6. In germline, CDR1 is WNHNN, CDR2 SYGVQD (reference sequence). DNA for the CDR3: TGCGCCAGCAGTGAAGGGACAGGTGATCCCTACAATGAGCAGTTCTTC. It specifies CASSEGTGDPYNEQFF.